The rows below give T cell receptor beta chains drawn from one sample of a study of CD8 T cells in Susac syndrome. One entry per CDR3 protein, called by TCRdb with MiXCR from the immunoSEQ multiplex PCR reads. In the table there are under 200,000 distinct CDR3 sequences, approximately 94% of which are singletons. Input material: CD4+ T cells from PBMCs. Source of these receptors: a human donor with Susac syndrome. Each CDR3 is given with its conserved first and last residue. The D gene is left open where the match is weak.

cdr3_aa	cdr3_nt	j_call	v_call	d_call
CSARDGLAGASRTDTQYF	TGCAGTGCTAGAGATGGCCTAGCGGGGGCGTCTCGAACAGATACGCAGTATTTT	TRBJ2-3	TRBV20-1	TRBD2
CASKSTGDEQYF	TGTGCCAGCAAGAGCACAGGGGACGAGCAGTACTTC	TRBJ2-7	TRBV6-5	TRBD1
CSAGPSGGPRETQYF	TGCAGTGCTGGGCCCTCGGGGGGGCCGAGGGAGACCCAGTACTTC	TRBJ2-5	TRBV20-1	TRBD2
CASSIQGEQYF	TGTGCCAGCAGCATACAGGGCGAGCAGTACTTC	TRBJ2-7	TRBV7-8	.
CAIGESTGELFF	TGTGCCATTGGGGAGTCCACCGGGGAGCTGTTTTTT	TRBJ2-2	TRBV10-3	.
CASSLGQGVGEQYF	TGCGCCAGCAGCTTGGGCCAGGGAGTTGGGGAGCAGTACTTC	TRBJ2-7	TRBV5-1	.
CASSLASGGFGEQFF	TGCGCCAGCAGCTTGGCTAGCGGGGGGTTCGGGGAGCAGTTCTTC	TRBJ2-1	TRBV5-1	TRBD2
CASSLPGTSGYTF	TGTGCCAGCAGCCTACCGGGGACATCTGGCTACACCTTC	TRBJ1-2	TRBV14	.
CASSPVAPDYEQYF	TGTGCCAGCAGCCCGGTAGCGCCGGACTACGAGCAGTACTTC	TRBJ2-7	TRBV7-9	.
CSVERGNTEAFF	TGCAGCGTTGAGAGAGGGAACACTGAAGCTTTCTTT	TRBJ1-1	TRBV29-1	.